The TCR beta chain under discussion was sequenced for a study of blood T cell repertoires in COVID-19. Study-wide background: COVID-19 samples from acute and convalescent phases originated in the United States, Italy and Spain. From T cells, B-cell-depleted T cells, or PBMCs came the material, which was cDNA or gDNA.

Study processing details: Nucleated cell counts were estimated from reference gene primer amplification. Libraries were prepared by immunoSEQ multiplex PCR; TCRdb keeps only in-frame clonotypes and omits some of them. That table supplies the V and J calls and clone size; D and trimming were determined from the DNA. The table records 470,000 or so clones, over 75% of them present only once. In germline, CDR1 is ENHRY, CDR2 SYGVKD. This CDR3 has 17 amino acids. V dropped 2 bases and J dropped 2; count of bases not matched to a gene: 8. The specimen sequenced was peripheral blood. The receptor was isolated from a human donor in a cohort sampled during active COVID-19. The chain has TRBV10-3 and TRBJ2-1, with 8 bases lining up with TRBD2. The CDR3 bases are TGTGCCATCAGTGAGGGCCCCGGGACTAGGACCTACAATGAGCAGTTCTTC. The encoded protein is CAISEGPGTRTYNEQFF.